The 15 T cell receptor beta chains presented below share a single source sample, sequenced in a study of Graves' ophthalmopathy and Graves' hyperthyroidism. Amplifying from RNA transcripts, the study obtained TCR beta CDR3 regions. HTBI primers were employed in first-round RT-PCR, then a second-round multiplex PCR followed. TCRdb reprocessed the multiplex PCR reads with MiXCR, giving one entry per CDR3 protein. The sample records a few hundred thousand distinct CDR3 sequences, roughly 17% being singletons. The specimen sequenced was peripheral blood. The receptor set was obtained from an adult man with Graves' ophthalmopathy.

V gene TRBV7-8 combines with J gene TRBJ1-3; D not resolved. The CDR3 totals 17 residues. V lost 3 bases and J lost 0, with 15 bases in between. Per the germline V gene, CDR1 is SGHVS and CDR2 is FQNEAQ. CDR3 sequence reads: CASSFPGAASSGNTIYF. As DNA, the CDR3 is TGTGCCAGCAGCTTCCCGGGCGCCGCCAGCTCTGGAAACACCATATATTTT.

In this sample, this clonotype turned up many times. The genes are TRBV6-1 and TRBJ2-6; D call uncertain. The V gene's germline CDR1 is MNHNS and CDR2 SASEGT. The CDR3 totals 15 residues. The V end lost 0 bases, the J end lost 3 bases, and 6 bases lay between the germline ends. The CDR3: CASSEAMLGANVLTF. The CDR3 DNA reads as TGTGCCAGCAGTGAAGCGATGCTTGGGGCCAACGTCCTGACTTTC.

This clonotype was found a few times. This CDR3 reads CASSGEATGEQYF. CDR3 DNA: TGTGCCAGCAGTGGGGAGGCCACGGGGGAGCAGTACTTC. This chain connects TRBV6-4 to TRBJ2-7; tentatively, D is TRBD2 (6 bases). This CDR3 comprises 13 residues. V lost 4 bases and J lost 7, with 14 bases in between. The V gene's germline CDR1 is MRHNA and CDR2 SNTAGT.

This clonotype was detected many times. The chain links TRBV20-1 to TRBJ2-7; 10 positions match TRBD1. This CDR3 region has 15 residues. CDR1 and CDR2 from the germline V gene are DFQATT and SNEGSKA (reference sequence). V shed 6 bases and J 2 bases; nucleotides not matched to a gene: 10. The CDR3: CSASNRDRGTYEQYF. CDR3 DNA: TGCAGTGCATCAAACCGGGACAGGGGAACCTACGAGCAGTACTTC.

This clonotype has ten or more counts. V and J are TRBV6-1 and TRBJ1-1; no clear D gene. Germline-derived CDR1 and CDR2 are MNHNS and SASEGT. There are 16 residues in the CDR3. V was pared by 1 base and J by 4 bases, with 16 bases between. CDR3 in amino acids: CASSEGWAEIGTEAFF. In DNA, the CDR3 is TGTGCCAGCAGTGAAGGCTGGGCGGAGATAGGCACTGAAGCTTTCTTT.

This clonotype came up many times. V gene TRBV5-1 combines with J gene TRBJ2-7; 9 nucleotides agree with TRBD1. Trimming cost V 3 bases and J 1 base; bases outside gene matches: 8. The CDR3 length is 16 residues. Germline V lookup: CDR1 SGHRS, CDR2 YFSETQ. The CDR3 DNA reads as TGCGCCAGCAGCTGGGGGCAGGACAGGGGATCCTACGAGCAGTACTTC. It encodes CASSWGQDRGSYEQYF.

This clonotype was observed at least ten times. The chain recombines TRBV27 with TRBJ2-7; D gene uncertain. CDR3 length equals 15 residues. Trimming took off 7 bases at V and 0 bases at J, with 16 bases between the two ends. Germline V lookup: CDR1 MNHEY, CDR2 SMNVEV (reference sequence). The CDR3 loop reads CASMGKSKDSYEQYF. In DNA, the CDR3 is TGTGCCAGCATGGGGAAGAGCAAAGACTCCTACGAGCAGTACTTC.

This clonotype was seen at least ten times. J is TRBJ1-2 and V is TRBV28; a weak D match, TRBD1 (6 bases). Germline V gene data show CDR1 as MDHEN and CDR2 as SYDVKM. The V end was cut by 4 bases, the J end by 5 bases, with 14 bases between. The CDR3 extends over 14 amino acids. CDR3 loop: CASSYPTGSYGYTF. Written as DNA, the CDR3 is TGTGCCAGCAGTTACCCAACAGGGTCTTATGGCTACACCTTC.

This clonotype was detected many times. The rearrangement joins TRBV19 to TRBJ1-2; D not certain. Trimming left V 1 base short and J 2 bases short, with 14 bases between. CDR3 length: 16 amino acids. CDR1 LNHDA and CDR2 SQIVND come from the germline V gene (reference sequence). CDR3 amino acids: CASSIGGSRVNYGYTF. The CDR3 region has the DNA TGTGCCAGTAGTATAGGTGGATCCCGAGTCAACTATGGCTACACCTTC.

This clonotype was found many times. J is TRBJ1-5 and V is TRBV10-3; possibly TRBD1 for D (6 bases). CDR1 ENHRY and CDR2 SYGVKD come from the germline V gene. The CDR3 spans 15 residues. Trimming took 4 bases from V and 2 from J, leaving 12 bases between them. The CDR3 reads CAISVGAMGNQPQHF. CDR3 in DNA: TGTGCCATCAGTGTGGGGGCCATGGGCAATCAGCCCCAGCATTTT.

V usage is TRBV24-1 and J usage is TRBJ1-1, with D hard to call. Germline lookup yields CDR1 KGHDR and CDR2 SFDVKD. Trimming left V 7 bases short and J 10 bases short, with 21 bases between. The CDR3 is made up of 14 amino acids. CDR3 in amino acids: CATSFHTSTSGAFF. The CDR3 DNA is TGTGCCACCAGCTTCCATACCTCGACTTCTGGAGCTTTCTTT.

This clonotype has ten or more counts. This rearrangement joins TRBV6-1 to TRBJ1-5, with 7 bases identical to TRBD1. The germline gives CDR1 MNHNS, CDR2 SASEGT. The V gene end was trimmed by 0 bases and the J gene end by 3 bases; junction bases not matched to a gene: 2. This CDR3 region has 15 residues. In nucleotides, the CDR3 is TGTGCCAGCAGTGAAGCGACAGGGCCCAATCAGCCCCAGCATTTT. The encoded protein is CASSEATGPNQPQHF.

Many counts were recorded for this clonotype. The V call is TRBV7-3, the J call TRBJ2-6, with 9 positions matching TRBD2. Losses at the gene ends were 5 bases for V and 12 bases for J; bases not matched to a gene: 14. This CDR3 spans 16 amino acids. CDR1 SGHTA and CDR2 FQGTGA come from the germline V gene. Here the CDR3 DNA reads TGTGCCAGCAGCCCCGAGGGTAGCGGGGGCTCGGGCGTCCTGACTTTC. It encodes CASSPEGSGGSGVLTF.

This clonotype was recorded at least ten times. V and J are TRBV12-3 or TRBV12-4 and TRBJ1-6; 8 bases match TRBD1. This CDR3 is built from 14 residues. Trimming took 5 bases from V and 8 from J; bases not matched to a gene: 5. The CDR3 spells CASSRTGFDSPLHF. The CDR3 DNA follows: TGTGCCAGCAGTAGGACAGGGTTTGATTCACCCCTCCACTTT.

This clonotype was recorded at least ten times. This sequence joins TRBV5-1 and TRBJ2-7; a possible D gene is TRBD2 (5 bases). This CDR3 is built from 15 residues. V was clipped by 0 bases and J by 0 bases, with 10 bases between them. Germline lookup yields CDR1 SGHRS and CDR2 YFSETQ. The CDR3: CASSLAPGSSYEQYF. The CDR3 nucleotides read TGCGCCAGCAGCTTGGCTCCGGGGTCCTCCTACGAGCAGTACTTC.